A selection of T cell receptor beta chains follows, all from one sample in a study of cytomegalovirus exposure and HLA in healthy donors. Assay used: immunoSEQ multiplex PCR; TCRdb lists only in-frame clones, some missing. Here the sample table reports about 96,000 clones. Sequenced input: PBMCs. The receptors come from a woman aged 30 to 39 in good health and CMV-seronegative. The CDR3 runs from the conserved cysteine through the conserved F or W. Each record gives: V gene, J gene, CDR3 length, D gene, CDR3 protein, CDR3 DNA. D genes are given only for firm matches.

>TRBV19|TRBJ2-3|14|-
CASSIPGITDTQYF
TGTGCCAGTAGTATCCCAGGAATCACAGATACGCAGTATTTT
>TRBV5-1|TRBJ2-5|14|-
CASSLASPRETQYF
TGCGCCAGCAGCTTGGCTAGCCCCAGAGAGACCCAGTACTTC
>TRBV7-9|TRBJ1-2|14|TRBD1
CASSFPGTAYGYTF
TGTGCCAGCAGCTTCCCCGGGACAGCCTATGGCTACACCTTC
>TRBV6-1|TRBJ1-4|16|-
CASSEFVDRKNEKLFF
TGTGCCAGCAGTGAATTCGTTGACAGAAAAAATGAAAAACTGTTTTTT
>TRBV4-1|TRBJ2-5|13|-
CASSQFRGETQYF
TGCGCCAGCAGCCAATTCCGGGGGGAGACCCAGTACTTC
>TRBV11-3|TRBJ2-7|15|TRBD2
CASSLGGGGAYEQYF
TGTGCCAGCAGCTTAGGAGGCGGGGGGGCCTACGAGCAGTACTTC
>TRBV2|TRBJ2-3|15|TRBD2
CASRAGLAGGRGQYF
TGTGCCAGCAGAGCCGGACTAGCGGGAGGAAGGGGGCAGTATTTT
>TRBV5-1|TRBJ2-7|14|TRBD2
CASSLDSGGGEQYF
TGCGCCAGCAGCTTGGATAGCGGGGGCGGCGAGCAGTACTTC
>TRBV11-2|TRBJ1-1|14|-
CASSRQTLGTEAFF
TGTGCCAGCAGCCGACAGACCCTGGGGACTGAAGCTTTCTTT
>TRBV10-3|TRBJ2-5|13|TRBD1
CAIRTGTQETQYF
TGTGCCATCAGGACAGGGACCCAAGAGACCCAGTACTTC
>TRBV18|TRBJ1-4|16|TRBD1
CASSRGQGASDEKLFF
TGTGCCAGCTCACGCGGACAGGGGGCGTCGGATGAAAAACTGTTTTTT
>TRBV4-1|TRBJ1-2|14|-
CASSQVQGDSGYTF
TGCGCCAGCAGCCAAGTACAGGGAGATAGTGGCTACACCTTC
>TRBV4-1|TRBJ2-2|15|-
CASSQEPPGSGELFF
TGCGCCAGCAGCCAAGAGCCGCCAGGGTCCGGGGAGCTGTTTTTT
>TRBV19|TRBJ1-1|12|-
CASSTGDKTAFF
TGTGCCAGTAGTACCGGGGACAAGACAGCTTTCTTT
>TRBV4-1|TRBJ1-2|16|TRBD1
CASSQTQGRGNYGYTF
TGCGCCAGCAGCCAAACACAGGGCAGGGGGAACTATGGCTACACCTTC
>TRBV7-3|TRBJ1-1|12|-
CASSLVNTEAFF
TGTGCCAGCAGCCTCGTGAACACTGAAGCTTTCTTT
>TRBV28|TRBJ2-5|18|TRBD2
CASSLPPGLAGGRETQYF
TGTGCCAGCAGCCTACCCCCGGGACTAGCGGGGGGGCGAGAGACCCAGTACTTC
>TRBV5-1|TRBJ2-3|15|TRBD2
CASGPTSGSADTQYF
TGCGCCAGTGGGCCGACTAGCGGGAGTGCAGATACGCAGTATTTT
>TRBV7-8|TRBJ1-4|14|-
CASKVQGTNEKLFF
TGTGCCAGCAAAGTCCAGGGCACTAATGAAAAACTGTTTTTT
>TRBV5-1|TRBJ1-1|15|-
CASSLVTRYNTEAFF
TGCGCCAGCAGCTTGGTCACCAGATACAACACTGAAGCTTTCTTT
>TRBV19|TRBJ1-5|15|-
CASSFQDGGGQPQHF
TGTGCCAGTAGCTTCCAGGACGGGGGGGGCCAGCCCCAGCATTTT
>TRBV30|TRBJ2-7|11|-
CAWSRMEEQYF
TGTGCCTGGAGTCGAATGGAGGAGCAGTACTTC
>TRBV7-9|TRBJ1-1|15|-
CASSSPQGLETEAFF
TGTGCCAGCAGTTCACCCCAGGGGCTAGAGACTGAAGCTTTCTTT
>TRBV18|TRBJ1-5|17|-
CASSPSKHGVFTQPQHF
TGTGCCAGCTCACCCTCAAAACACGGGGTATTTACTCAGCCCCAGCATTTT
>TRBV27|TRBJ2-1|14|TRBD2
CASSPGLATVEQFF
TGTGCCAGCAGCCCTGGACTAGCTACGGTTGAGCAGTTCTTC
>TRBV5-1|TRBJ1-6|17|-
CASSLEAVVSGNSPLHF
TGCGCCAGCAGCTTGGAAGCGGTGGTCTCGGGAAATTCACCCCTCCACTTT
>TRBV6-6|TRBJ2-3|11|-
CASTQIDTQYF
TGTGCCAGCACCCAGATAGATACGCAGTATTTT
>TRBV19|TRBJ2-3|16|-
CASSIDGLREGDTQYF
TGTGCCAGTAGTATAGACGGTTTGCGGGAAGGAGATACGCAGTATTTT